The 26 T cell receptor beta chains below were found in one sample sequenced in a study of blood T cell repertoires in COVID-19. The repertoire was sequenced with immunoSEQ multiplex PCR; TCRdb's copy has only in-frame clones and lacks some. This sample yields roughly 300,000 clones, of which more than 80% are seen a single time; about 6.8% belongs to the top ten. Source material: peripheral blood. The receptor set was obtained from a woman aged 30 to 39 with COVID-19, enrolled during active disease.

The V gene is TRBV5-1, the J gene TRBJ2-7, with 8 bases lining up with TRBD1. Germline V gene sequence: CDR1 SGHRS, CDR2 YFSETQ. V trimming: 5 bases; J trimming: 7 bases; junction bases outside the gene matches: 11. The CDR3 is 14 amino acids. The CDR3 reads CASRPYGQGHEQYF. The CDR3 region has the DNA TGCGCCAGCAGACCTTACGGACAGGGACATGAGCAGTACTTC.

The V and J genes are TRBV13 and TRBJ1-2; no definite D call. The germline V and J ends were trimmed by 1 base and 2 bases, with 5 bases remaining between them. The CDR3 is 13 residues long. Germline CDR1 and CDR2: PRHDT and FYEKMQ (reference sequence). The CDR3 DNA follows: TGTGCCAGCAGCTTAGCGGGGAACTATGGCTACACCTTC. Translated: CASSLAGNYGYTF.

The chain's CDR3 is CASTLTAYNSPLHF. In DNA form, the CDR3 reads TGTGCCAGCACCCTGACAGCTTATAATTCACCCCTCCACTTT. The chain is built from TRBV6-5 and TRBJ1-6; a weak D match, TRBD1 (5 bases). This CDR3 contains 14 residues. Germline CDR1 is MNHEY and CDR2 is SVGAGI. Trimming left V 7 bases short and J 4 bases short, with 11 bases between.

This clone was counted once. The chain has TRBV3-1 (or the pseudogene TRBV3-2) and TRBJ1-1; maybe TRBD1 (6 bases). Trimming stripped 3 bases from V and 1 base from J, with 18 bases between. Germline V gene sequence: CDR1 LGHDT, CDR2 YNNKEL (reference sequence). The CDR3 consists of 17 residues. The DNA for the CDR3 is TGTGCCAGCAGCCAGGCTGTTAGGGACACCTGGAACACTGAAGCTTTCTTT. It yields the protein CASSQAVRDTWNTEAFF.

This chain joins TRBV11-3 and TRBJ2-2; D is unclear. V was trimmed by 4 bases and J by 6 bases, leaving 9 bases between them. Germline CDR1 SGHNT, CDR2 YENEEA. This CDR3 is built from 13 residues. The CDR3 sequence: CASSSRQAGELFF. CDR3 coding DNA: TGTGCCAGCAGCTCAAGACAAGCCGGGGAGCTGTTTTTT.

This clone was detected only once. The chain carries TRBV6-1 and TRBJ2-7, with 9 bases lining up with TRBD1. V gave up 1 base and J gave up 3 bases; unmatched junction bases: 4. CDR1 and CDR2 (germline): MNHNS, SASEGT. This CDR3 comprises 15 residues. The CDR3 nucleotides read TGTGCCAGCAGTGAAGGGACAGGGGTTGGCTACGAGCAGTACTTC. It encodes CASSEGTGVGYEQYF.

V is TRBV18 and J is TRBJ2-1; D is unclear. Germline values: CDR1 KGHSH, CDR2 LQKENI. V gave up 6 bases and J gave up 5 bases, with 5 bases separating them. The CDR3 loop spans 11 amino acids. The DNA for the CDR3 is TGTGCCAGCTCGTTTAACAATGAGCAGTTCTTC. Residues: CASSFNNEQFF. The variable domain in full, with the rest retrieved from reference TRBV18 and TRBJ2-1, is NAGVMQNPRHLVRRRGQEARLRCSPMKGHSHVYWYRQLPEEGLKFMVYLQKENIIDESGMPKERFSAEFPKEGPSILRIQQVVRGDSAAYFCASSFNNEQFFGPGTRLTVL.

J is TRBJ1-5 and V is TRBV6-5; D is possibly TRBD1 (5 bases). Germline CDR1 is MNHEY and CDR2 is SVGAGI. V was cut by 5 bases and J by 4 bases, with 15 bases left in between. The CDR3 runs 15 residues. Written as DNA, the CDR3 is TGTGCCAGCAGTCTTGACAGCAGCTTTAATCAGCCCCAGCATTTT. Its translation: CASSLDSSFNQPQHF.

The CDR3 coding sequence is TGTGCCAGCAGCTATACAGCGGGATATACCGGGGAGCTGTTTTTT. It yields the protein CASSYTAGYTGELFF. This chain joins TRBV11-2 and TRBJ2-2, with 7 bases fitting TRBD2. Trimming took 4 bases from V and 5 from J; bases not matched to a gene: 7. CDR3 length: 15 amino acids. Germline V gives CDR1 SGHAT, CDR2 FQNNGV.

The chain employs TRBV11-2 and TRBJ1-4; 7 positions match TRBD1. CDR1 SGHAT and CDR2 FQNNGV come from the germline V gene. The V and J ends lost 3 bases and 10 bases, in that order; junction bases with no gene match: 5. CDR3 size: 13 residues. The CDR3 spells CASSFDRDGKLFF. The CDR3 nucleotides read TGTGCCAGCAGCTTCGACAGGGATGGAAAACTGTTTTTT.

The V and J genes are TRBV27 and TRBJ1-5, with D hard to call. Trimming cost V 5 bases and J 5 bases, with 16 bases left between them. Germline loops: CDR1 MNHEY, CDR2 SMNVEV (reference sequence). CDR3 size: 15 residues. The CDR3 here is CASSPLGGRDQPQHF. For the CDR3, the DNA is TGTGCCAGCAGTCCGCTGGGAGGGAGAGATCAGCCCCAGCATTTT.

The V call is TRBV4-1, the J call TRBJ2-5, with 13 bases aligning to TRBD2. This CDR3 contains 18 residues. The germline V gene encodes CDR1 MGHRA and CDR2 YSYEKL. V lost 1 base to trimming and J lost 4 bases; unmatched junction nucleotides: 9. The CDR3 sequence: CASSQAGSGLAGVETQYF. CDR3 DNA sequence: TGCGCCAGCAGCCAAGCGGGGAGCGGACTAGCGGGAGTAGAGACCCAGTACTTC.

The chain links TRBV20-1 to TRBJ2-5, with 8 bases matching TRBD2. The CDR3 is 11 residues long. Trimming took 4 bases from V and 10 from J; bases not matched to a gene: 5. Germline CDR1 and CDR2: DFQATT and SNEGSKA (reference sequence). CDR3 protein: CSATPGGSQYF. The CDR3 DNA follows: TGCAGTGCTACCCCGGGGGGGAGCCAGTACTTC.

The chain carries TRBV28 and TRBJ2-5, with D tentatively TRBD1 (6 bases). The CDR3 has 15 amino acids. Germline values: CDR1 MDHEN, CDR2 SYDVKM. V dropped 6 bases and J dropped 5 bases, with 19 bases sitting between them. This CDR3 is CASSRDRSRGETQYF. CDR3 bases: TGTGCCAGCAGCCGAGACAGGTCCCGAGGGGAGACCCAGTACTTC.

The V and J genes are TRBV19 and TRBJ2-7, with 16 bases matching TRBD2. J was trimmed by 5 bases and V by 7 bases; bases with no gene match: 8. Germline V gene lookup returns CDR1 LNHDA and CDR2 SQIVND (reference sequence). The CDR3 consists of 16 residues. CDR3 DNA sequence: TGTGCCAGTAAACCGGGACTAGCGGGAGGGCCACACGAGCAGTACTTC. Protein sequence: CASKPGLAGGPHEQYF.

The chain links TRBV7-6 to TRBJ2-7, with 9 bases identical to TRBD1. With V trimmed by 1 base and J by 4 bases, 2 bases remained unmatched. This CDR3 is built from 14 residues. CDR1 and CDR2 (germline): SGHVS, FNYEAQ. Here the CDR3 reads CASSLGQGEYEQYF. CDR3 nucleotide sequence: TGTGCCAGCAGCTTAGGACAGGGGGAATACGAGCAGTACTTC.

The chain links TRBV6-4 to TRBJ2-3; a possible D gene is TRBD2 (5 bases). Germline V CDR1 and CDR2: MRHNA, SNTAGT. Trimming took 0 bases from V and 4 from J, leaving 11 bases between them. The CDR3 loop spans 15 amino acids. CDR3 nucleotides: TGTGCCAGCAGTGACTCGGGCGGGTCTTCAGATACGCAGTATTTT. Encoded protein: CASSDSGGSSDTQYF.

V usage is TRBV6-1 and J usage is TRBJ2-7; tentatively, D is TRBD2 (5 bases). Germline assignment: CDR1 MNHNS and CDR2 SASEGT. CDR3 length equals 14 residues. With 2 bases removed from V and 6 bases from J, the gap between germline ends came to 14 bases. The CDR3 sequence: CASSELASRGEQYF. In DNA, the CDR3 is TGTGCCAGCAGTGAACTGGCTTCCCGGGGCGAGCAGTACTTC.

The chain is built from TRBV7-9 and TRBJ2-7, with D uncertain. V shed 0 bases and J shed 7 bases, with 4 bases lying between them. The germline V gene has CDR1 SEHNR and CDR2 FQNEAQ (reference sequence). This CDR3 has 11 amino acids. The CDR3 region has the DNA TGTGCCAGCAGCTTAGCCGGGGAGCAGTACTTC. Translating gives CASSLAGEQYF.

The V call is TRBV10-3, the J call TRBJ1-5; D might be TRBD1 (6 bases). Germline V CDR1 and CDR2: ENHRY, SYGVKD. The CDR3 spans 14 residues. V gave up 3 bases and J gave up 7 bases, with 13 bases separating them. The CDR3 nucleotides read TGTGCCATCAGTGAAGGGGGGGGCGGGCAGCCCCAGCATTTT. Its protein is CAISEGGGGQPQHF.

The CDR3, as DNA: TGTGCCACCAGCAGGGAAGGACTAGCGGGAGGATATGAGCAGTTCTTC. As protein: CATSREGLAGGYEQFF. The V call is TRBV15, the J call TRBJ2-1; 14 nucleotides agree with TRBD2. The CDR3 has 16 amino acids. Germline values: CDR1 LNHNV, CDR2 YYDKDF (reference sequence). V gave up 3 bases and J gave up 8 bases; unmatched junction bases: 6.

The CDR3 sequence: CASSKALRAETYEQYF. Written as DNA, the CDR3 is TGTGCCAGCAGCAAAGCGCTTCGTGCAGAAACCTACGAGCAGTACTTC. V is TRBV21-1 and J is TRBJ2-7; the D call in the table, TRBD1, was not verified against the DNA. TRBV21-1 is flagged as a pseudogene. This CDR3 spans 16 amino acids.

J is TRBJ2-3 and V is TRBV7-6; 12 bases line up with TRBD2. This CDR3 is built from 16 residues. V trimming: 5 bases; J trimming: 2 bases; junction bases outside the gene matches: 5. CDR1 and CDR2 (germline): SGHVS, FNYEAQ. In nucleotides, the CDR3 is TGTGCCAGCAGCCCCGGACTAGCGGGATTCACAGATACGCAGTATTTT. Translation: CASSPGLAGFTDTQYF.

This chain connects TRBV11-2 to TRBJ2-3; weak D call: TRBD1 (6 bases). The CDR3 is 17 residues long. V was clipped by 2 bases and J by 7 bases, with 22 bases between them. CDR1 SGHAT and CDR2 FQNNGV come from the germline V gene. CDR3 region: CASSLLPGTHSTYTQYF. CDR3 coding DNA: TGTGCCAGCAGCTTATTACCCGGGACACATAGCACTTATACGCAGTATTTT.

The rearrangement uses TRBV6-5 and TRBJ1-2; D is uncertain. Germline assignment: CDR1 MNHEY and CDR2 SVGAGI. This CDR3 has 15 amino acids. Trimming removed 0 bases from V and 7 bases from J, with 15 bases in between. For the CDR3, the DNA is TGTGCCAGCAGTTACTCCCCTGACTTGAGGGCTGGCTACACCTTC. Its protein product is CASSYSPDLRAGYTF.

The V call is TRBV5-4, the J call TRBJ2-7, with 8 nucleotides matching TRBD2. Germline assignment: CDR1 SGHNT and CDR2 YYREEE (reference sequence). V shed 4 bases and J 6 bases; nucleotides not matched to a gene: 9. This CDR3 has 14 amino acids. CDR3 in amino acids: CASSNSGRGGEQYF. As DNA, the CDR3 is TGTGCCAGCAGCAACTCCGGACGGGGGGGCGAGCAGTACTTC.